These 14 T cell receptor beta chains originate from one sample sequenced in a study of T cell responses to AZD1222 COVID-19 vaccine. TCRdb's table, derived via immunoSEQ multiplex PCR, lists solely in-frame clones and lacks some. The sample includes approximately 170,000 clones, approximately 90% of them seen just once. Material: peripheral blood, obtained on day 0 of AZD1222 vaccination. The source is an adult in good health.

This chain links TRBV7-3 with TRBJ2-1; tentative D call: TRBD1 (6 bases). There are 14 residues in the CDR3. With 4 bases removed from V and 8 bases from J, the gap between germline ends came to 15 bases. Germline lookup yields CDR1 SGHTA and CDR2 FQGTGA. The CDR3 DNA sequence: TGTGCCAGCAGCTCCGAGACAGGTTTCGATGAGCAGTTCTTC. Its protein is CASSSETGFDEQFF.

V and J are TRBV6-2 or TRBV6-3 and TRBJ1-5; no definite D call. Germline CDR1 MNHEY, CDR2 SVGEGT. This CDR3 is 13 amino acids long. Trimming stripped 5 bases from V and 3 bases from J, with 8 bases between. The CDR3 bases are TGTGCCAGCAGTCCCCTCTACAATCAGCCCCAGCATTTT. As protein: CASSPLYNQPQHF.

The chain combines TRBV15 with TRBJ2-3; 12 bases are shared with TRBD2. In germline, CDR1 is LNHNV, CDR2 YYDKDF (reference sequence). V shed 3 bases, J shed 5 bases, and the junction held 9 bases outside the gene matches. CDR3 length: 17 amino acids. The chain's CDR3 is CATSSRRLAGVRDTQYF. In DNA, the CDR3 is TGTGCCACCAGCAGCCGGAGACTAGCGGGAGTGAGAGATACGCAGTATTTT.

There are a few counts of this clone. The chain combines TRBV7-9 with TRBJ2-3; D perhaps matches TRBD1 (5 bases). V lost 7 bases, J lost 0 bases, and 11 bases lay in between. Germline V gene data show CDR1 as SEHNR and CDR2 as FQNEAQ (reference sequence). The CDR3 loop spans 14 amino acids. CDR3 residues: CASTRTGSTDTQYF. CDR3 DNA: TGTGCCAGCACCCGAACAGGAAGCACAGATACGCAGTATTTT.

V and J are TRBV29-1 and TRBJ2-7; D unclear. V lost 4 bases and J 4 bases, leaving 8 bases between the germline ends. Germline CDR1 is SQVTM and CDR2 is ANQGSEA. This CDR3 comprises 11 residues. The CDR3 protein is CSVVEKYEQYF. The CDR3 DNA reads as TGCAGCGTTGTCGAGAAATACGAGCAGTACTTC.

This rearrangement joins TRBV29-1 to TRBJ2-1, with D uncertain. The CDR3 has 13 residues. Trimming removed 1 base at V and 0 bases at J, with 4 bases between. Germline-derived CDR1 and CDR2 are SQVTM and ANQGSEA. The CDR3 region has the DNA TGCAGCGTTGAAGCGCCCTCCTACAATGAGCAGTTCTTC. Translating gives CSVEAPSYNEQFF.

This clone was seen once. This chain links TRBV5-1 with TRBJ1-1; D uncertain. Per the germline V gene, CDR1 is SGHRS and CDR2 is YFSETQ. The CDR3 sequence is 14 residues long. V was cut by 0 bases and J by 7 bases, with 13 bases left in between. As DNA, the CDR3 is TGCGCCAGCAGCTTGGGCGATACGCTCGGTGAAGCTTTCTTT. Translating it yields CASSLGDTLGEAFF.

The V call is TRBV28, the J call TRBJ2-1; 11 bases line up with TRBD2. After removal of 8 bases from V and 7 bases from J, the junction contained 7 bases not matched to a gene. Per the germline V gene, CDR1 is MDHEN and CDR2 is SYDVKM. CDR3 size: 14 residues. For the CDR3, the DNA is TGTGCCAGCCATAGCGGGAGGGCCGGAAATGAGCAGTTCTTC. The encoded protein is CASHSGRAGNEQFF.

The J gene is TRBJ1-1, the V gene TRBV28; D perhaps matches TRBD1 (5 bases). V lost 4 bases, J lost 0 bases, and 9 bases lay in between. The V gene's germline CDR1 is MDHEN and CDR2 SYDVKM. This CDR3 has 14 residues. In DNA, the CDR3 is TGTGCCAGCAGTTCGACAGTTATGAACACTGAAGCTTTCTTT. It specifies CASSSTVMNTEAFF.

The gene calls are TRBV5-8 and TRBJ2-5, with 9 bases that match TRBD2. From germline, CDR1 is SGHTS and CDR2 YDEGEE. The CDR3 has 16 amino acids. With 1 base clipped from V and 5 bases from J, the junction kept 9 bases outside the gene matches. The CDR3 loop is CASSLYPGGREETQYF. The CDR3 DNA is TGTGCCAGCAGCTTGTATCCTGGCGGGAGGGAGGAGACCCAGTACTTC.

This chain links TRBV4-1 with TRBJ1-5, with D hard to call. The CDR3 consists of 14 residues. V was pared by 4 bases and J by 5 bases, with 12 bases between. The germline V gene encodes CDR1 MGHRA and CDR2 YSYEKL. The CDR3 DNA follows: TGCGCCAGCAGCCGAGACCTGATGGATCAGCCCCAGCATTTT. Its protein is CASSRDLMDQPQHF.

The chain is built from TRBV5-1 and TRBJ2-3; either TRBD1 or TRBD2 may fit D (6 bases each). Germline lookup yields CDR1 SGHRS and CDR2 YFSETQ. With 0 bases removed from V and 6 bases from J, the gap between germline ends came to 11 bases. This CDR3 region has 14 residues. DNA for the CDR3: TGCGCCAGCAGCTTGGTCGGGGGCGCGGATACGCAGTATTTT. It yields the protein CASSLVGGADTQYF.

The V gene is TRBV5-1, the J gene TRBJ2-7; D not resolved. This CDR3 region has 13 residues. Per germline, CDR1 SGHRS and CDR2 YFSETQ. V shed 4 bases and J shed 6 bases, with 14 bases lying between them. The CDR3 sequence is CASSPRERSEQYF. The CDR3 DNA reads TGCGCCAGCAGCCCCCGTGAGCGCTCCGAGCAGTACTTC. The complete variable domain, with remaining parts taken from reference TRBV5-1 and TRBJ2-7, reads KAGVTQTPRYLIKTRGQQVTLSCSPISGHRSVSWYQQTPGQGLQFLFEYFSETQRNKGNFPGRFSGRQFSNSRSEMNVSTLELGDSALYLCASSPRERSEQYFGPGTRLTVT.

This clone was picked up a small number of times. The rearrangement joins TRBV7-6 to TRBJ2-5; D may correspond to TRBD1 or TRBD2 (6 bases each). Germline values: CDR1 SGHVS, CDR2 FNYEAQ. V lost 5 bases and J lost 1, with 17 bases in between. The CDR3 sequence is 16 residues long. CDR3 sequence: CASSRRHGGGQETQYF. The CDR3 DNA follows: TGTGCCAGCAGCCGAAGACACGGGGGCGGCCAAGAGACCCAGTACTTC.